The 7 T cell receptor beta chains below were found in one sample sequenced in a study of cytomegalovirus exposure and HLA in healthy donors (dated by TCRdb to the late 2010s). Library method: the immunoSEQ multiplex PCR assay. A mixture of 60 forward primers for TCR Vbeta segments and 13 reverse primers for TCR Jbeta segments was used in the multiplex PCR. Drawn from immuneACCESS, this table holds only the in-frame rearrangements with V and J called that TCRdb kept. Clones are partly lost; checked studies trace under half to an unresolved V gene and leave the rest unexplained. The sample table shows some 85,000 clones, and roughly 84% are seen once. Approximately 2.3% of the sample is held by the ten biggest clonotypes. Sequenced: PBMCs. These receptors were obtained from a man aged 18-30 years in good health and CMV-seronegative.

The gene calls are TRBV9 and TRBJ2-1; D gene uncertain. This CDR3 has 11 amino acids. Germline-derived CDR1 and CDR2 are SGDLS and YYNGEE. Trimming shortened V by 0 bases and J by 13 bases, and 8 bases separated the two germline ends. The CDR3 DNA reads TGTGCCAGCAGCGTAGGGCCAGAACAGTTCTTC. Residues: CASSVGPEQFF.

Turning to this clone: Relative to the germline gene, one junction end is altered; a read error may explain this. CDR3 sequence: CSSSLGRGEQFF. The CDR3 DNA sequence: TGTTCCAGCAGCTTAGGACGGGGTGAGCAGTTCTTC. The V gene is TRBV7-9, the J gene TRBJ2-1; tentative D call: TRBD2 (5 bases). Per germline, CDR1 SEHNR and CDR2 FQNEAQ (reference sequence). The CDR3 covers 12 residues.

The chain is built from TRBV5-1 and TRBJ2-5; no clear D. Germline values: CDR1 SGHRS, CDR2 YFSETQ. Trimming shortened V by 0 bases and J by 1 base, and 7 bases separated the two germline ends. CDR3 size: 14 residues. In DNA form, the CDR3 reads TGCGCCAGCAGCTTGGGCGGTCTCCAAGAGACCCAGTACTTC. This gives the protein CASSLGGLQETQYF.

The V call is TRBV5-1, the J call TRBJ2-7, with 8 bases fitting TRBD2. The CDR3 has 15 residues. CDR1 and CDR2 (germline): SGHRS, YFSETQ. J lost 2 bases, V lost 4 bases, and 8 bases had no gene match. Here the CDR3 DNA reads TGCGCCAGCAGCCCATTATCGGGGGGGACCTACGAGCAGTACTTC. This translates into CASSPLSGGTYEQYF. Full variable domain (missing parts from reference TRBV5-1 and TRBJ2-7): KAGVTQTPRYLIKTRGQQVTLSCSPISGHRSVSWYQQTPGQGLQFLFEYFSETQRNKGNFPGRFSGRQFSNSRSEMNVSTLELGDSALYLCASSPLSGGTYEQYFGPGTRLTVT.

This clone was recorded once. This sequence joins TRBV9 and TRBJ1-1; TRBD1 matches 11 bases. V trimming: 0 bases; J trimming: 4 bases; junction bases outside the gene matches: 2. CDR1 is SGDLS and CDR2 is YYNGEE in the germline V gene. The CDR3 is 15 residues long. The CDR3 DNA is TGTGCCAGCAGCGTAGAGGGGACAGGGGGCACTGAAGCTTTCTTT. Encoded protein: CASSVEGTGGTEAFF.

This clone has a handful of counts. The chain combines TRBV28 with TRBJ1-2; TRBD1 aligns across 8 bases. CDR1 and CDR2 (germline): MDHEN, SYDVKM. CDR3 length: 11 residues. The V gene end was trimmed by 6 bases and the J gene end by 7 bases; junction bases not matched to a gene: 1. CDR3: CASRTGAGYTF. CDR3 nucleotides: TGTGCCAGCAGGACAGGGGCTGGCTACACCTTC.

This chain uses TRBV6-1 with TRBJ2-1, with 10 bases matching TRBD2. Germline CDR1 is MNHNS and CDR2 is SASEGT. This CDR3 is built from 16 residues. The V gene end was trimmed by 0 bases and the J gene end by 3 bases; junction bases not matched to a gene: 2. The CDR3 protein is CASSEAIAGGYNEQFF. Here the CDR3 DNA reads TGTGCCAGCAGTGAAGCGATAGCGGGAGGCTACAATGAGCAGTTCTTC.